Presented here are 9 T cell receptor beta chains from one specimen sequenced in a study of T cell responses to AZD1222 COVID-19 vaccine. Clones were sequenced by immunoSEQ multiplex PCR, and TCRdb holds only the in-frame ones, with some missing. The sample lists about 130,000 clones; 92% were seen once. This specimen was peripheral blood, taken on day 0 of AZD1222 vaccination. The receptor set was obtained from an adult in good health.

The chain joins TRBV9 to TRBJ2-7; 11 bases line up with TRBD2. The junction had 1 base not matched to a gene; V was cut back by 3 bases and J by 2 bases. CDR1 and CDR2 (germline): SGDLS, YYNGEE. The CDR3 has 14 amino acids. CDR3 sequence reads: CASSGSGGAYEQYF. CDR3 DNA sequence: TGTGCCAGCAGCGGTAGCGGGGGGGCCTACGAGCAGTACTTC.

V is TRBV19 and J is TRBJ2-2; perhaps D is TRBD1 or TRBD2 (5 bases each). The CDR3 sequence is 14 residues long. Germline lookup yields CDR1 LNHDA and CDR2 SQIVND (reference sequence). CDR3 in DNA: TGTGCTACTGGGGGACGCCGCCACACCGGGGAGCTGTTTTTT. It yields the protein CATGGRRHTGELFF.

The chain uses TRBV2 and TRBJ2-2; D uncertain. This CDR3 is 12 amino acids long. Germline loops: CDR1 SNHLY, CDR2 FYNNEI. With 1 base removed from V and 4 bases from J, the gap between germline ends came to 1 base. CDR3 nucleotides: TGTGCCAGCAGTGAAGGCACCGGGGAGCTGTTTTTT. Translation: CASSEGTGELFF.

V usage is TRBV7-2 and J usage is TRBJ2-1; TRBD2 matches at 13 bases. Germline lookup yields CDR1 SGHTA and CDR2 FQGNSA. After removal of 4 bases from V and 9 bases from J, the junction contained 6 bases not matched to a gene. The CDR3 totals 15 residues. The CDR3 DNA sequence: TGTGCCAGCAGCTACGGGACTAGCGGGGTGAGTGAGCAGTTCTTC. Its protein product is CASSYGTSGVSEQFF.

V is TRBV11-2 and J is TRBJ2-5; the D gene is possibly TRBD1 (6 bases). Trimming removed 2 bases from V and 3 bases from J, with 7 bases in between. The germline CDR1 and CDR2 sequences are SGHAT and FQNNGV. The CDR3 runs to 13 residues. The CDR3 DNA reads as TGTGCCAGCAGCTTATGGACAGAAGAGACCCAGTACTTC. Encoded protein: CASSLWTEETQYF.

The J gene is TRBJ1-1, the V gene TRBV11-2; unclear D gene. CDR1 SGHAT and CDR2 FQNNGV come from the germline V gene. The CDR3 loop spans 14 amino acids. Deletions cut 7 bases from V and 5 bases from J, with 17 bases between. The CDR3 nucleotides are TGTGCCAGCACCCGATCCCGGGCCGGGACTGAAGCTTTCTTT. Its translation: CASTRSRAGTEAFF.

The chain is built from TRBV19 and TRBJ1-2; 7 bases are shared with TRBD1. CDR1 and CDR2 from the germline V gene are LNHDA and SQIVND (reference sequence). V was pared by 5 bases and J by 5 bases, with 14 bases of the junction left unmatched. The CDR3 is 16 amino acids. Written as DNA, the CDR3 is TGTGCCAGTAGTGCACCCCTCGGGACAGTATGGTATGGCTACACCTTC. Residues: CASSAPLGTVWYGYTF.

V usage is TRBV3-1 (or the pseudogene TRBV3-2) and J usage is TRBJ2-2; no definite D call. From germline, CDR1 is LGHDT and CDR2 YNNKEL (reference sequence). The ends were cut back, 1 base at V and 8 bases at J, with 11 bases in the middle. The CDR3 consists of 14 residues. DNA of the CDR3: TGTGCCAGCAGCCAAGTCGTCGACGGGGGGGAGCTGTTTTTT. This encodes CASSQVVDGGELFF.

The chain couples TRBV27 to TRBJ1-6; 7 bases align to TRBD1. V shed 3 bases and J 9 bases; nucleotides not matched to a gene: 5. Germline V CDR1 and CDR2: MNHEY, SMNVEV (reference sequence). CDR3 size: 14 residues. CDR3 region: CASSFDRVSSPLHF. In nucleotides, the CDR3 is TGTGCCAGCAGTTTCGACAGGGTAAGTTCACCCCTCCACTTT.